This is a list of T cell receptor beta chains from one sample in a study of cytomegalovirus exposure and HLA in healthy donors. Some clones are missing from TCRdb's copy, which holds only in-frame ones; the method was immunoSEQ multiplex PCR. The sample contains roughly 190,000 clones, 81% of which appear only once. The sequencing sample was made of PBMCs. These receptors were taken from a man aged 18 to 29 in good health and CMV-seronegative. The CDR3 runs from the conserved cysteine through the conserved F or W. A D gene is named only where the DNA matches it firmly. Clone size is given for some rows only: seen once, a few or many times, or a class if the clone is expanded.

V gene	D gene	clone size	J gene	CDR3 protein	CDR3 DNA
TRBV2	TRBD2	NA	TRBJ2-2	CASSDSAGGGTGELFF	TGTGCCAGCAGTGATAGTGCGGGAGGGGGTACCGGGGAGCTGTTTTTT
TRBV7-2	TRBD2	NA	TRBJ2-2	CASSSTSLLTGELFF	TGTGCCAGCAGCTCGACTAGCCTCCTCACCGGGGAGCTGTTTTTT
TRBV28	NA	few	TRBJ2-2	CASSLFSRVGRGVPDTGELFF	TGTGCCAGCAGTTTATTTTCCCGGGTTGGTCGCGGGGTTCCGGACACCGGGGAGCTGTTTTTT
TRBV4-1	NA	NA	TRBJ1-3	CASSQRHSGNTIYF	TGCGCCAGCAGCCAACGACATTCTGGAAACACCATATATTTT
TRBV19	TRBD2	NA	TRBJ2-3	CASKQIVERGSTDTQYF	TGTGCCAGTAAGCAGATTGTCGAGCGGGGAAGCACAGATACGCAGTATTTT
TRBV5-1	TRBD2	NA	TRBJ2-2	CASSLSGGNTGELFF	TGCGCCAGCAGCTTGAGCGGGGGAAACACCGGGGAGCTGTTTTTT
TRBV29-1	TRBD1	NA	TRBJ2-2	CSVGTGGTGELFF	TGCAGCGTTGGGACAGGCGGCACCGGGGAGCTGTTTTTT
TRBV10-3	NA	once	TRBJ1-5	CAIQDTYDQPQHF	TGTGCCATCCAGGACACTTACGATCAGCCCCAGCATTTT
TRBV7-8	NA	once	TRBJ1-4	CASSRGQTVLGEKLFF	TGTGCCAGCAGCAGGGGTCAGACAGTTTTAGGTGAAAAACTGTTTTTT
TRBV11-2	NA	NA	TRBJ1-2	CASSLDNPLWRARGYTF	TGTGCCAGCAGCTTAGATAACCCCCTTTGGAGGGCCCGGGGCTACACCTTC
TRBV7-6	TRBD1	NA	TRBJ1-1	CASSLRQGENFLAFF	TGTGCCAGCAGCTTAAGACAGGGGGAGAATTTTTTGGCTTTCTTT
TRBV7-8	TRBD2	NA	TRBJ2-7	CASSQPGLADYEQYF	TGTGCCAGCAGCCAACCGGGACTAGCGGACTACGAGCAGTACTTC
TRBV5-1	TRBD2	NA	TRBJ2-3	CASSLALASGSDTQYF	TGCGCCAGCAGCTTGGCCTTGGCTAGCGGGAGTGACACGCAGTATTTT
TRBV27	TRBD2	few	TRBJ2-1	CASSEFLAGEQFF	TGTGCCAGCAGCGAATTCCTAGCGGGGGAGCAGTTCTTC
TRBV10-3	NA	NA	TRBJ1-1	CAISEDLRTEAFF	TGTGCCATCAGTGAGGACCTGAGGACAGAAGCTTTCTTT
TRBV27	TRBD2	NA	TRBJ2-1	CASSLSIAGVLNEQFF	TGTGCCAGCAGTTTATCGATAGCGGGAGTACTGAATGAGCAGTTCTTC
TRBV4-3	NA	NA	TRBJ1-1	CASSQAILGRGEAFF	TGCGCCAGCAGCCAAGCCATTCTGGGGAGAGGAGAAGCTTTCTTT
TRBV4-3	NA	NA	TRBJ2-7	CASSQVGGRNEQYF	TGCGCCAGCAGCCAAGTCGGGGGGCGCAACGAGCAGTACTTC
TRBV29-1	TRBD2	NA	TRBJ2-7	CSVREGLHYEQYF	TGCAGCGTGCGGGAGGGCCTACACTACGAGCAGTACTTC
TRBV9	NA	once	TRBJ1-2	CASSVNDRFGYTF	TGTGCCAGCAGCGTCAACGACAGGTTTGGCTACACCTTC
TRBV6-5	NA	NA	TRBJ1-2	CASSYGDGGYGYTF	TGTGCCAGCAGTTACGGTGACGGGGGCTATGGCTACACCTTC
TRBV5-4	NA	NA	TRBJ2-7	CASSLGPAIDF	TGTGCCAGCAGCTTGGGCCCCGCGATTGACTTC
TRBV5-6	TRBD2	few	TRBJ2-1	CASSFLAGAYNEQFF	TGTGCCAGCAGCTTTCTAGCGGGGGCCTACAATGAGCAGTTCTTC
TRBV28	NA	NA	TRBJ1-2	CASSLWRGDYGYTF	TGTGCCAGCAGTTTATGGCGGGGAGACTATGGCTACACCTTC
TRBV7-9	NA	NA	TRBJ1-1	CASSLPESLGGDTEAFF	TGTGCCAGCAGCTTACCCGAAAGTCTTGGGGGGGACACTGAAGCTTTCTTT
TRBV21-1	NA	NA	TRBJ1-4	CASSKVGYGDRQYEKLFF	TGTGCCAGCAGCAAAGTGGGTTACGGGGACAGACAGTATGAAAAACTGTTTTTT
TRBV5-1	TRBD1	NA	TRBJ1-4	CASSLDRGRNEKLFF	TGCGCCAGCAGCTTGGACAGGGGGCGGAATGAAAAACTGTTTTTT
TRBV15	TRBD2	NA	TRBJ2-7	CATSTDLGLGNPQYF	TGTGCCACCAGCACCGACTTGGGACTAGGAAACCCGCAGTACTTC
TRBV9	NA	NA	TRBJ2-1	CASSLTEGGAINEQFF	TGTGCCAGCAGCTTAACAGAAGGGGGGGCAATCAATGAGCAGTTCTTC
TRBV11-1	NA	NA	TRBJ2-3	CASSPDTGPRTDTQYF	TGTGCCAGCAGCCCGGACACAGGGCCCCGCACAGATACGCAGTATTTT
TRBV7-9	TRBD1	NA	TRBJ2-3	CASSLTGGEERFSADTQYF	TGTGCCAGCAGCTTAACAGGGGGCGAAGAAAGGTTTAGCGCAGATACGCAGTATTTT
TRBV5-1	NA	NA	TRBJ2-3	CASSLVGSGSTDTQYF	TGCGCCAGCAGCTTGGTTGGTAGCGGCAGCACAGATACGCAGTATTTT